This T cell receptor beta chain stems from a study of T-cell memory formation after mild COVID-19. Study details: TCR clusters were mostly confined to one donor each.

Points from the study as a whole: A second wave expanding day 15 to 37 was CD4+-biased; contracting clones were balanced. The study detected some responding clones in pre-infection memory, suggesting cross-reactive memory joined.

This clonotype turned up a few times. Its antigen is undetermined. TCR alpha and TCR beta cDNA libraries carrying sample barcodes and UMIs were produced by 5'RACE using constant-segment primers. Each CDR3 protein gets one entry after TCRdb re-called the 5' RACE reads with MiXCR. The table includes a few hundred thousand distinct CDR3 sequences, roughly 8.2% detected once. CDR3 length: 15 amino acids. Trimming removed 3 bases at V and 5 bases at J, with 13 bases between. Germline CDR1 is LNHNV and CDR2 is YYDKDF (reference sequence). This TCR was recovered from a man aged 18 to 30 who had mild COVID-19 (a few samples of this study predate the infection). Cell type and time point are not known. The V call is TRBV15, the J call TRBJ1-4, with a possible D match to TRBD1 (5 bases). Sequencing input: PBMCs or a T cell subset sorted from them (not recorded which). The CDR3, as DNA: TGTGCCACCAGCAGGGAGACAGCCTCCAATGAAAAACTGTTTTTT. Its translation is CATSRETASNEKLFF.